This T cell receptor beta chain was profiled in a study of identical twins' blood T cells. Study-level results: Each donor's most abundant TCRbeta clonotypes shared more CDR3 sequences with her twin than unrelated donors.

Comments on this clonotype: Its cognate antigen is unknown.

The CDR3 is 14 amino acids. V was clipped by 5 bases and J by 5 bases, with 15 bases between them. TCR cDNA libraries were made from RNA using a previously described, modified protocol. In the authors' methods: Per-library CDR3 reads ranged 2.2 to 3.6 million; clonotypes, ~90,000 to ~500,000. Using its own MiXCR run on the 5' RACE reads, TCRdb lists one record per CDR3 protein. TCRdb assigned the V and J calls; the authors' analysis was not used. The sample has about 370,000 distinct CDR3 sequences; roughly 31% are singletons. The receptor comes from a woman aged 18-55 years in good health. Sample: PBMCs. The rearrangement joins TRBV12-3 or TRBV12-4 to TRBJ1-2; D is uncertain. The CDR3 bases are TGTGCCAGCAGTCCCCCGGCGGGCGAGTATGGCTACACCTTC. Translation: CASSPPAGEYGYTF.